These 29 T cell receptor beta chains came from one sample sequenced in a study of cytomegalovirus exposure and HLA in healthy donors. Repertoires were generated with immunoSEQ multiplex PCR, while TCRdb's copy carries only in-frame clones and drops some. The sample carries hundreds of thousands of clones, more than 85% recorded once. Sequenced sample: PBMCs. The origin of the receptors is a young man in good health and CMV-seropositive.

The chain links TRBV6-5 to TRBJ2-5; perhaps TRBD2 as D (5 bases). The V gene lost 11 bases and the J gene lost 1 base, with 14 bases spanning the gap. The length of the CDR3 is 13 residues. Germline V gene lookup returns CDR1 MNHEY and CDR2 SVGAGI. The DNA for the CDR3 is TGTGCCGCCTCGATTAGCGCCCAAGAGACCCAGTACTTC. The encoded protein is CAASISAQETQYF.

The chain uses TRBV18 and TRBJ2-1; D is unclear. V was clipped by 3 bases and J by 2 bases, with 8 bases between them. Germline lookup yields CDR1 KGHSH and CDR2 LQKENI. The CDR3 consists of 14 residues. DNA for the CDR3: TGTGCCAGCTCACCGGCCCCTACCTACAATGAGCAGTTCTTC. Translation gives CASSPAPTYNEQFF.

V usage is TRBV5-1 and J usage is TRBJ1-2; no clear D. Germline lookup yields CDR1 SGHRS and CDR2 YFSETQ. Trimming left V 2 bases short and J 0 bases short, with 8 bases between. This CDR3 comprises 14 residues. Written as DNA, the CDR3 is TGCGCCAGCAGCTTTACCGTAACTAACTATGGCTACACCTTC. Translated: CASSFTVTNYGYTF.

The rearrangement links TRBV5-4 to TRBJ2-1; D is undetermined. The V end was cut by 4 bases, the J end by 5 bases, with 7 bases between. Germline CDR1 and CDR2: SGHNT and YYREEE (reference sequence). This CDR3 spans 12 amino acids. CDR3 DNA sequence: TGTGCCAGCAGCCCTTTAGACAATGAGCAGTTCTTC. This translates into CASSPLDNEQFF.

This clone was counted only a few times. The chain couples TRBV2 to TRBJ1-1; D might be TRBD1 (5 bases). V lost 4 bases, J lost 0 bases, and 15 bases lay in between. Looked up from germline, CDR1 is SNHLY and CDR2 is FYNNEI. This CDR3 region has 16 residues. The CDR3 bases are TGTGCCAGCAGTGGACGACAGCCAAGCTTGAACACTGAAGCTTTCTTT. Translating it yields CASSGRQPSLNTEAFF.

CDR3 sequence reads: CASSYGPDRGREKLFF. CDR3 coding DNA: TGTGCCAGCAGCTACGGCCCAGACAGGGGGCGAGAAAAACTGTTTTTT. The chain has TRBV11-2 and TRBJ1-4, with TRBD1 identical over 10 bases. The CDR3 is made up of 16 amino acids. The V gene end was trimmed by 4 bases and the J gene end by 8 bases; junction bases not matched to a gene: 10. Germline CDR1 reads SGHAT; CDR2 reads FQNNGV.

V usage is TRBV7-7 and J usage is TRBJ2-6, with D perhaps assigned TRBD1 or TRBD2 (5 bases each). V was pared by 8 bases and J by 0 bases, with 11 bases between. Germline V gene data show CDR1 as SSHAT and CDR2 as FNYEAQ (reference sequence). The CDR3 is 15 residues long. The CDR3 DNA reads TGTGCCAGCGGGACGGTGAACTCTGGGGCCAACGTCCTGACTTTC. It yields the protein CASGTVNSGANVLTF.

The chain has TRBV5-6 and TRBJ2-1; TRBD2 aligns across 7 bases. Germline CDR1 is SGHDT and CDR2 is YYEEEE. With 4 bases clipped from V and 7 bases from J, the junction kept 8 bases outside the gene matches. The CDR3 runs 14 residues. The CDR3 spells CASSGGVYPNEQFF. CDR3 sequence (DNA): TGTGCCAGCAGCGGGGGGGTTTATCCGAATGAGCAGTTCTTC.

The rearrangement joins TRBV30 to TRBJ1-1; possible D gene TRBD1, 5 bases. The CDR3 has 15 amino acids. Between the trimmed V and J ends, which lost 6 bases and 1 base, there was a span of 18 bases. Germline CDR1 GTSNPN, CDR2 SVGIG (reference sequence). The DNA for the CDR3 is TGTGCCTGTTTTCGAATGGGGACCGGGAACACTGAAGCTTTCTTT. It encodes CACFRMGTGNTEAFF.

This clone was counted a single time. Here the CDR3 DNA reads TGTGCCAGCACCCTGCGCGGGGGCACAGATACGCAGTATTTT. Amino acids: CASTLRGGTDTQYF. The chain combines TRBV9 with TRBJ2-3; TRBD2 is a possible D gene (6 bases). V was clipped by 6 bases and J by 1 base, with 12 bases between them. The CDR3 spans 14 residues. CDR1 and CDR2 from the germline V gene are SGDLS and YYNGEE.

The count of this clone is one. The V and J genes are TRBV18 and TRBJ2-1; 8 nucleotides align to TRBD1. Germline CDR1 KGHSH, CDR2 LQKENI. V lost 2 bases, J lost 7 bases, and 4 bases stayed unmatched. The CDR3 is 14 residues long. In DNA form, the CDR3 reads TGTGCCAGCTCACCATCTCACAGGGGGAATGAGCAGTTCTTC. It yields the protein CASSPSHRGNEQFF. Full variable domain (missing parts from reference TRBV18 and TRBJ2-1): NAGVMQNPRHLVRRRGQEARLRCSPMKGHSHVYWYRQLPEEGLKFMVYLQKENIIDESGMPKERFSAEFPKEGPSILRIQQVVRGDSAAYFCASSPSHRGNEQFFGPGTRLTVL.

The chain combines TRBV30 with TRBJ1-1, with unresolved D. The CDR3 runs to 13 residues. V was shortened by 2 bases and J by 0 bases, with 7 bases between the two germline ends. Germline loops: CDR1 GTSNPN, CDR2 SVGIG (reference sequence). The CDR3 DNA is TGTGCCTGGAGTCCTGATTTGAACACTGAAGCTTTCTTT. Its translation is CAWSPDLNTEAFF.

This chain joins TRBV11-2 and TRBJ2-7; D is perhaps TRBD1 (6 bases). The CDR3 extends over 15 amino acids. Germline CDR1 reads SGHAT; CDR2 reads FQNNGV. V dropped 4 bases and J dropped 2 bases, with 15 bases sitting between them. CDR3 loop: CASSSLGTKAYEQYF. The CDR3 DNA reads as TGTGCCAGCAGCTCCCTTGGGACAAAGGCCTACGAGCAGTACTTC.

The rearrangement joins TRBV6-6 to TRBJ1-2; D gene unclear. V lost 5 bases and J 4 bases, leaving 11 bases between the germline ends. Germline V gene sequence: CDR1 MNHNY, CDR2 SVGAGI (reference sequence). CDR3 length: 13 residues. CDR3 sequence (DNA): TGTGCCAGCAGTCCCGGCCGAATCTATGGCTACACCTTC. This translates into CASSPGRIYGYTF.

The CDR3 protein is CASTMGGAHQPQHF. The CDR3 nucleotides read TGTGCCAGTACTATGGGGGGCGCGCATCAGCCCCAGCATTTT. The chain carries TRBV19 and TRBJ1-5, with a tentative D call TRBD1 (6 bases). The CDR3 totals 14 residues. Germline V gene data show CDR1 as LNHDA and CDR2 as SQIVND (reference sequence). Trimming stripped 7 bases from V and 5 bases from J, with 15 bases between.

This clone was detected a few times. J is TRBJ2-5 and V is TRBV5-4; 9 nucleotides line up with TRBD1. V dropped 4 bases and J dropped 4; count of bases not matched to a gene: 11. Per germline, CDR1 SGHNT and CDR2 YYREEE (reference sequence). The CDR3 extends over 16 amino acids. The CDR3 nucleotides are TGTGCCAGCAGCCCGGGGGACAGGGAGTATGCAGAGACCCAGTACTTC. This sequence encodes CASSPGDREYAETQYF.

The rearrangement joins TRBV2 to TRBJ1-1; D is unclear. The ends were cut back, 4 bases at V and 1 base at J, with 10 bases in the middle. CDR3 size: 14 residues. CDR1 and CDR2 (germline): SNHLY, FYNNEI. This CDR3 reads CASSVGEGNTEAFF. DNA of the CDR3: TGTGCCAGCAGTGTCGGGGAAGGGAACACTGAAGCTTTCTTT.

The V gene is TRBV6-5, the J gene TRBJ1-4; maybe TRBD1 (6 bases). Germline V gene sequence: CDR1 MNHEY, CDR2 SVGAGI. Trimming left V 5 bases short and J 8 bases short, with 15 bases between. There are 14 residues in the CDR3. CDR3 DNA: TGTGCCAGCAGTCAAACAGGGATGGGCGAAAAACTGTTTTTT. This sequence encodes CASSQTGMGEKLFF.

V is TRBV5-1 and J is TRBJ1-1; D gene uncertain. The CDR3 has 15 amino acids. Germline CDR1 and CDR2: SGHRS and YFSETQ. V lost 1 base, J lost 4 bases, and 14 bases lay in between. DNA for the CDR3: TGCGCCAGCAGCTTGAGTCGGCGGGGAGGCACTGAAGCTTTCTTT. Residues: CASSLSRRGGTEAFF.

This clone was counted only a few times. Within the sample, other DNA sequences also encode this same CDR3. Written as DNA, the CDR3 is TGTGCCAGCAGCTTAGGGGGCTATGGCTACACCTTC. Translated, it gives CASSLGGYGYTF. The gene calls are TRBV7-9 and TRBJ1-2; no definite D call. This CDR3 is built from 12 residues. CDR1 is SEHNR and CDR2 is FQNEAQ in the germline V gene (reference sequence). V lost 1 base and J 4 bases, leaving 4 bases between the germline ends.

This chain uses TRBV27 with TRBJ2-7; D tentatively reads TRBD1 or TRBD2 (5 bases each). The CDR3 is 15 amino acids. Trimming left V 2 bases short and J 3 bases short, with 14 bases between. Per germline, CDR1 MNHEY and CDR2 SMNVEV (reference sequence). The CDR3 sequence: CASSLNPLGGYEQYF. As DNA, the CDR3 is TGTGCCAGCAGTTTAAATCCTCTTGGGGGCTACGAGCAGTACTTC.

CDR3 nucleotides: TGTGCCAGCTGCCGTCAGACCTACAATGAGCAGTTCTTC. Encoded protein: CASCRQTYNEQFF. The rearrangement joins TRBV6-1 to TRBJ2-1; D uncertain. Trimming shortened V by 8 bases and J by 2 bases, and 10 bases separated the two germline ends. The CDR3 consists of 13 residues. Germline CDR1 MNHNS, CDR2 SASEGT.

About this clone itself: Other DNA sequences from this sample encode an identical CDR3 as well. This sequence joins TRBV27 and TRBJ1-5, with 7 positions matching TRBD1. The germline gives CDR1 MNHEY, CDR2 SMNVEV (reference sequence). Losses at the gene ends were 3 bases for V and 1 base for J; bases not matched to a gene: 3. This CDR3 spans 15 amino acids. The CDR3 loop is CASSLMTGSNQPQHF. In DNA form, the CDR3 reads TGTGCCAGCAGTTTGATGACAGGGAGCAATCAGCCCCAGCATTTT.

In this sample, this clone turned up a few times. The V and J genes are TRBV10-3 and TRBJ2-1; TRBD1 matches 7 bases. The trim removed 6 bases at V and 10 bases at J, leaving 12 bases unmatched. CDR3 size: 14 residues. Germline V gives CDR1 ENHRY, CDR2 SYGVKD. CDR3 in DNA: TGTGCCATCAGCCAAAGAGGAGGACAGGCCGAGCAGTTCTTC. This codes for CAISQRGGQAEQFF.

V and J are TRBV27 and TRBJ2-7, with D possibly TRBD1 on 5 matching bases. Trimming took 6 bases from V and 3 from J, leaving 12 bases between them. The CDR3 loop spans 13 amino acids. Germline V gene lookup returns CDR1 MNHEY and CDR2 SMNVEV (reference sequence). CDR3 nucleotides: TGTGCCAGCAGCCCCTTAGGGGACTACGAGCAGTACTTC. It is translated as CASSPLGDYEQYF.

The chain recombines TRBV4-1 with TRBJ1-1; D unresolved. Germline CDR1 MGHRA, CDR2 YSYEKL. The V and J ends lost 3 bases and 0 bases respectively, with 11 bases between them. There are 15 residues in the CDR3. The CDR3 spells CASSQLRPLNTEAFF. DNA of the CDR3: TGCGCCAGCAGCCAGTTAAGACCCCTGAACACTGAAGCTTTCTTT.

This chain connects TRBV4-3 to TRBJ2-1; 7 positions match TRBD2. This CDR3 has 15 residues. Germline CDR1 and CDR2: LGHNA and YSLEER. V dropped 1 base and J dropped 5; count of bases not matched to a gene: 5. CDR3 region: CASSQVESGNNEQFF. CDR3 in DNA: TGCGCCAGCAGCCAAGTCGAAAGCGGGAACAATGAGCAGTTCTTC.

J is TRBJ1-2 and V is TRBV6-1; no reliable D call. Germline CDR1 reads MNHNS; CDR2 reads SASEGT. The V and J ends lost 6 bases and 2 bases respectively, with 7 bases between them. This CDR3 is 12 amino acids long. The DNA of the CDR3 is TGTGCCAGCAGCATTCTAAACTATGGCTACACCTTC. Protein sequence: CASSILNYGYTF.

The CDR3 DNA reads as TGTGCCAGCAGCTCCACGGGAGGACTAGCGGGGCGGGATACGCAGTATTTT. Protein sequence: CASSSTGGLAGRDTQYF. This sequence joins TRBV7-9 and TRBJ2-3; 12 bases are shared with TRBD2. The V and J ends lost 4 bases and 6 bases, in that order; junction bases with no gene match: 11. Germline V gene lookup returns CDR1 SEHNR and CDR2 FQNEAQ (reference sequence). CDR3 size: 17 residues.